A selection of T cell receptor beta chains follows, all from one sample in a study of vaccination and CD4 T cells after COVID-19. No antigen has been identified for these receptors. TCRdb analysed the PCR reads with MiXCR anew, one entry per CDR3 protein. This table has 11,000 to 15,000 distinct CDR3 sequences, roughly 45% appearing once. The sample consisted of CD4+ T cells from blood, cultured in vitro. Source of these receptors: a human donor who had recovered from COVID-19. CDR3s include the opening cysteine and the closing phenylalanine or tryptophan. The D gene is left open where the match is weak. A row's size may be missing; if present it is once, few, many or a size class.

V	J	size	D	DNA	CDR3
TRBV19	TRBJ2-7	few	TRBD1	TGTGCCAGTAGTGATGCAGGGGGCAGATACGAGCAGTACTTC	CASSDAGGRYEQYF
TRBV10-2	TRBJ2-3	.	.	TGCGCCAGCAGGAGGGGGCAGGAGGGAGATACGCAGTATTTT	CASRRGQEGDTQYF
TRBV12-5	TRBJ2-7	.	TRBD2	TGTGCTAGTAGGAAGGGACTAAGCTCCTACGAGCAGTACTTC	CASRKGLSSYEQYF
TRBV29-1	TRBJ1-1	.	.	TGCAGCGTTGCGGGGGGCGGGCACACTGAAGCTTTCTTT	CSVAGGGHTEAFF
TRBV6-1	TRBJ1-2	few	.	TGTGCCAGCACCAGTGGTCGGGCGTGGGATGGCTACACCTTC	CASTSGRAWDGYTF
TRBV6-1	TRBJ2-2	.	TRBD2	TGTGCCAGCAGTGAACTAGCGGCACCGGGGACCGGGGAGCTGTTTTTT	CASSELAAPGTGELFF
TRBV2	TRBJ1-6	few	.	TGTGCCAGCAGTGAAATGGGAAGATCCCTCCACTTT	CASSEMGRSLHF
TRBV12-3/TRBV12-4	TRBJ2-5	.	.	TGTGCCAGCAGTTTTGGGGGTTCGGGTGTGGTGAGGGAGACCCAGTACTTC	CASSFGGSGVVRETQYF
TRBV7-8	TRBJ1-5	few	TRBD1	TGTGCCAGCAGCTTAGGGGACAGCGCTAATCAGCCCCAGCATTTT	CASSLGDSANQPQHF
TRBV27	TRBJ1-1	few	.	TGTGCCAGCAGCGCCACCGGGGGGGGGCCGGGCACTGAAGCTTTCTTT	CASSATGGGPGTEAFF
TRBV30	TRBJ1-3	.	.	TGTGCCTGGAGGACAGGCTACTCTGGAAACACCATATATTTT	CAWRTGYSGNTIYF
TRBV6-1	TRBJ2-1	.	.	TGTGCCAGCAGTGAAGCGGTACCAGTTGAGCAGTTCTTC	CASSEAVPVEQFF
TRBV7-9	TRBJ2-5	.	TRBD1	TGCGCCAGCCAAGCCCCGGGACAGGGGACAAAGTACCAAGAGACCCAGTACTTC	CASQAPGQGTKYQETQYF
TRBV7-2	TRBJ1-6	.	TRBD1	TGTGCCAGCAGCTCCCGGGACAGGGGTTATTCACCCCTCCACTTT	CASSSRDRGYSPLHF
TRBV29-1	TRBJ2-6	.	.	TGCAGCGCGGAAGGGGGCTCTGGGGCCAACGTCCTGACTTTC	CSAEGGSGANVLTF
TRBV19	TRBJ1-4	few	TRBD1	TGTGCATCCACAGGGGGCAAACCAGAAAAACTGTTTTTT	CASTGGKPEKLFF
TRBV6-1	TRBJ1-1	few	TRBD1	TGTGCCAGCAGTGGAGAGGACAGGGAGAACACTGAAGCTTTCTTT	CASSGEDRENTEAFF
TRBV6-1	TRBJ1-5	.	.	TGTGCCACTGGTTACCCCAATCAGCCCCAGCATTTT	CATGYPNQPQHF
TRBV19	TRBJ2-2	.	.	TGTGCCAGTAGTATGCAGCAGACCTTTACCGGGGAGCTGTTTTTT	CASSMQQTFTGELFF
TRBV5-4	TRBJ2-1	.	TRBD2	TGTGCCAGCAGCTTGGGGCGGGGGGACTCCTACAATGAGCAGTTCTTC	CASSLGRGDSYNEQFF
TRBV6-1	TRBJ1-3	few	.	TGTGCCAGCAGTAGACGGGGGGGGTCGGGAAACACCATATATTTT	CASSRRGGSGNTIYF
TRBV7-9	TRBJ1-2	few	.	TGTGCCAGCAGCTTAAGCTATGGCTACACCTTC	CASSLSYGYTF
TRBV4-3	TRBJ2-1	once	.	TGCGCCAGCAGCCAAGATCCGGATAGCGGCCTCTCCTACAATGAGCAGTTCTTC	CASSQDPDSGLSYNEQFF
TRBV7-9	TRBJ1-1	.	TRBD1	TGTGCCAGCAGCTCCCGGGACAGGGTTAAAGCTTTCTTT	CASSSRDRVKAFF
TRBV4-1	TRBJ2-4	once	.	TGCGCCAGCAGCCAGCCCGCGCGGCTGGGGGGTGAAAACATTCAGTACTTC	CASSQPARLGGENIQYF
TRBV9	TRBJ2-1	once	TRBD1	TGTGCCAGCAGCGCGGGACAGTCCCCCACGGAACAGTTCTTC	CASSAGQSPTEQFF
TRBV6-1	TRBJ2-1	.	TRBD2	TGTGCCAGCAGCCCAGGGGCGGGGGGGCACAATGAGCAGTTCTTC	CASSPGAGGHNEQFF
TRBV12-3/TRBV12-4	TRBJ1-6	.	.	TGTGCCAGCAGTTTGGGCCAGACCACGGATTCACCCCTCCACTTT	CASSLGQTTDSPLHF
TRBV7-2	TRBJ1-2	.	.	TGTGCCAGCAGCGCCCGAAATGACAGGTCCTATGGCTACACCTTC	CASSARNDRSYGYTF
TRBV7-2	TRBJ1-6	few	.	TGTGCCAGCAGCTTAGACATTAATTCACCCCTCCACTTT	CASSLDINSPLHF
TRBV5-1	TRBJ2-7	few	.	TGCGCCAGCAGCGTCGGGACACCTTCCTACGAGCAGTACTTC	CASSVGTPSYEQYF
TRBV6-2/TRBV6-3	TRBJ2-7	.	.	TGTGCCAGCAGTGCCCTCCCCCCTTCTTACGAGCAGTACTTC	CASSALPPSYEQYF
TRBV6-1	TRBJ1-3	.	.	TGTGCCAGCACCCGGGGCGGTGGAAACACCATATATTTT	CASTRGGGNTIYF
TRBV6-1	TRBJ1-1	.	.	TGTGCCAGCGTAAGAACAGGGAACACTGAAGCTTTCTTT	CASVRTGNTEAFF
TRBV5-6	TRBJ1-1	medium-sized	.	TGTGCCAGCAGTTCCGTAAGGGGGGGCCAAGCTTTCTTT	CASSSVRGGQAFF
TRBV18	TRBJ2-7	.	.	TGTGCCAGCTCACCACAGGGAAGCTCCTACGAGCAGTACTTC	CASSPQGSSYEQYF
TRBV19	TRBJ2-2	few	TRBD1	TGTGCCAGTAACCCGGGACAGGTGAACACCGGGGAGCTGTTTTTT	CASNPGQVNTGELFF
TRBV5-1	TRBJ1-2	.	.	TGCGCCAGCAGCTTCGACGGAGACTATGGCTACACCTTC	CASSFDGDYGYTF
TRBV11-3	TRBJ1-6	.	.	TGTGCCAGCAGCCCATCGGACAGTTTGACCTCACCCCTCCACTTT	CASSPSDSLTSPLHF
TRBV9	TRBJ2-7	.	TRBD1	TGTGCCAGCAGCGTTACCACAGGGGGCTCGGACGAGCAGTACTTC	CASSVTTGGSDEQYF
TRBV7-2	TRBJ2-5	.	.	TGTGCCAGCAGCTTAATGGCGGCGTACCAAGAGACCCAGTACTTC	CASSLMAAYQETQYF
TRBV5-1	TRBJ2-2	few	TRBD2	TGCGCCAGCAGCCTAGACGGGACTAGCACCGGGGAGCTGTTTTTT	CASSLDGTSTGELFF
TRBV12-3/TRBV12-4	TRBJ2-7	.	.	TGTGCCAGCAGTCTCAGAGATCATTCTGGGATCTCCTACGAGCAGTACTTC	CASSLRDHSGISYEQYF
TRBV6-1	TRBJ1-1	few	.	TGTGCCAGCAGCCAAACTACGAACACTGAAGCTTTCTTT	CASSQTTNTEAFF
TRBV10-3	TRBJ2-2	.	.	TGTGCCATCAGCGGGGCGTCGGGGGAGCTGTTTTTT	CAISGASGELFF
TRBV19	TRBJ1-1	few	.	TGTGCCAGTAGTAAGGAACTTGGGACTGAAGCTTTCTTT	CASSKELGTEAFF
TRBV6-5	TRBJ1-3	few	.	TGTGCCAGCAGTTCTCACTCTGGAAACACCATATATTTT	CASSSHSGNTIYF
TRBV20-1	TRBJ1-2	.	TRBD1	TGCAGTGCTAGAGTGATGAGGACAGGGGATGGCTACACCTTC	CSARVMRTGDGYTF
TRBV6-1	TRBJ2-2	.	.	TGTGCCAGCAGCACGACCTCCACCGGGGAGCTGTTTTTT	CASSTTSTGELFF
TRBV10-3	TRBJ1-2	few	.	TGTGCCATCAGTGACCAACAGGGAAACTATGGCTACACCTTC	CAISDQQGNYGYTF
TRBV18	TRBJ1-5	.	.	TGTGCCAGCTCGCCCATGCCCGGTGGGGGCAATCAGCCCCAGCATTTT	CASSPMPGGGNQPQHF
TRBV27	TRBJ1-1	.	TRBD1	TGTGCCAGCAGTTTCCCAGGGGGGGCTGAAGCTTTCTTT	CASSFPGGAEAFF
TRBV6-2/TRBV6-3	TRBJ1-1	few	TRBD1	TGTGCCAGCAGCTGGACAGGGTATAACACTGAAGCTTTCTTT	CASSWTGYNTEAFF
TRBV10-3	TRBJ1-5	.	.	TGTGCCATCAGTGGGGACGGACCATCAGCGGCCCAGCATTTT	CAISGDGPSAAQHF
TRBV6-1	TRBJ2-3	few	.	TGTGCCAGCAGTCCTGGAGGGGGCCTCACAGATACGCAGTATTTT	CASSPGGGLTDTQYF
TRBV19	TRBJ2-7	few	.	TGTGCCAGTAGTATCCCGGGCTACGAGCAGTACTTC	CASSIPGYEQYF
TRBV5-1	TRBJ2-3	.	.	TGCGCCAGCAGCTTGGGTCAGTCCGATCCCGATACGCAGTATTTT	CASSLGQSDPDTQYF
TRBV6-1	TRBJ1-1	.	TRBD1	TGTGCCAGCAGTGCAGACAGGGTCAACACTGAAGCTTTCTTT	CASSADRVNTEAFF
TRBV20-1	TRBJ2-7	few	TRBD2	TGCAGTGCTAGAGATGGGTCGGGGGGGACCTACGAGCAGTACTTC	CSARDGSGGTYEQYF